This TCR beta chain was retrieved from a study of shared clonotypes between healthy human individuals. Points from the study as a whole: Clonotypes shared by all four donors outscored non-shared clonotypes in generation probability.

V lost 2 bases and J 1 base, leaving 5 bases between the germline ends. Germline-derived CDR1 and CDR2 are SEHNR and FQNEAQ (reference sequence). The CDR3 runs to 13 residues. A remark on this clone: Its antigen is currently unknown. This specimen includes other DNA sequences encoding the same CDR3.

Measured with immunoSEQ multiplex PCR; TCRdb has only the in-frame clones, and not every one. The sample records millions of clones, more than 80% being singletons. All of the donors resided in Nashville, Tennessee, and each was a Caucasian adult. Sequencing was done on a sample of naive CD4+ T cells sorted from blood. Subset here: CD45RA+ positively selected. The J gene is TRBJ1-1, the V gene TRBV7-9; D is uncertain. The clonotype originates from a man younger than 35 in good health. The CDR3 loop is CASSLRGNTEAFF. The CDR3 nucleotides are TGTGCCAGCAGCTTACGGGGGAACACTGAAGCTTTCTTT.